Shown below are 27 T cell receptor beta chains from a single sample sequenced in a study of cytomegalovirus exposure and HLA in healthy donors. Primers included in the PCR were 60 Vbeta and 13 Jbeta primers. The assay was immunoSEQ multiplex PCR, and TCRdb's table has in-frame clones only and misses some. The table has under 250,000 clones, about 83% seen once; the top ten hold roughly 1.3%. Sequenced: PBMCs. These receptors all stem from a human donor in good health.

The chain carries TRBV27 and TRBJ1-1; no firm D call. This CDR3 spans 15 amino acids. The germline V gene has CDR1 MNHEY and CDR2 SMNVEV (reference sequence). Trimming took off 4 bases at V and 0 bases at J, with 12 bases between the two ends. CDR3 nucleotides: TGTGCCAGCAGTTCGGGTCTTCCCATGAACACTGAAGCTTTCTTT. Translated, it gives CASSSGLPMNTEAFF.

The chain combines TRBV9 with TRBJ1-5; D ambiguous. In germline, CDR1 is SGDLS, CDR2 YYNGEE. The CDR3 runs 15 residues. With 0 bases removed from V and 0 bases from J, the gap between germline ends came to 7 bases. CDR3 nucleotide sequence: TGTGCCAGCAGCGTAGGCAGTAATAGCAATCAGCCCCAGCATTTT. It is translated as CASSVGSNSNQPQHF. Supplemented by reference TRBV9 and TRBJ1-5, the full variable domain reads DSGVTQTPKHLITATGQRVTLRCSPRSGDLSVYWYQQSLDQGLQFLIQYYNGEERAKGNILERFSAQQFPDLHSELNLSSLELGDSALYFCASSVGSNSNQPQHFGDGTRLSIL.

This clone appeared a single time. The V gene is TRBV10-3, the J gene TRBJ2-1; 10 nucleotides align to TRBD2. Germline V gene data show CDR1 as ENHRY and CDR2 as SYGVKD. The length of the CDR3 is 15 residues. After removal of 2 bases from V and 4 bases from J, the junction contained 2 bases not matched to a gene. This chain's CDR3 is CAISEGLAEYNEQFF. The DNA for the CDR3 is TGTGCCATCAGTGAGGGACTAGCGGAGTACAATGAGCAGTTCTTC.

CDR3 sequence: CASSLGDSTTEAFF. The CDR3 region has the DNA TGTGCCAGCAGTTTGGGGGACAGTACCACTGAAGCTTTCTTT. The chain links TRBV27 to TRBJ1-1; TRBD1 agrees at 7 bases. CDR1 is MNHEY, CDR2 SMNVEV, per germline (reference sequence). The CDR3 sequence is 14 residues long. J was trimmed by 4 bases and V by 3 bases; bases with no gene match: 5.

This CDR3 is CASRSGTGISYEQYF. In nucleotides, the CDR3 is TGTGCCAGCAGGTCTGGGACAGGGATCTCCTACGAGCAGTACTTC. The chain carries TRBV28 and TRBJ2-7; 9 bases are a match to TRBD1. CDR1 is MDHEN, CDR2 SYDVKM, per germline. V dropped 6 bases and J dropped 0; count of bases not matched to a gene: 6. The CDR3 length is 15 residues.

J is TRBJ1-1 and V is TRBV29-1; no clear D. The CDR3 contains 11 residues. The V gene lost 5 bases and the J gene lost 6 bases, with 10 bases spanning the gap. In germline, CDR1 is SQVTM, CDR2 ANQGSEA. CDR3 coding DNA: TGCAGCGTTAGCCAACGGGCTGAAGCTTTCTTT. This encodes CSVSQRAEAFF.

This chain's CDR3 is CAISATGELFF. CDR3 DNA: TGTGCCATCAGTGCAACCGGGGAGCTGTTTTTT. V gene TRBV10-3 combines with J gene TRBJ2-2; D unclear. From germline, CDR1 is ENHRY and CDR2 SYGVKD. V was shortened by 4 bases and J by 5 bases, with 2 bases between the two germline ends. CDR3 length equals 11 residues.

In its sample, this clone was seen once. In nucleotides, the CDR3 is TGCAGCGGCATGACAGGGGATTCCTACGAGCAGTACTTC. It codes for CSGMTGDSYEQYF. The chain recombines TRBV29-1 with TRBJ2-7, with 8 nucleotides matching TRBD1. The CDR3 runs to 13 residues. With V trimmed by 7 bases and J by 1 base, 6 bases remained unmatched. CDR1 SQVTM and CDR2 ANQGSEA come from the germline V gene.

The chain combines TRBV5-4 with TRBJ2-3, with 13 bases aligning to TRBD2. CDR1 and CDR2 from the germline V gene are SGHNT and YYREEE (reference sequence). The CDR3 length is 16 residues. J was trimmed by 0 bases and V by 6 bases; bases with no gene match: 4. The CDR3 region has the DNA TGTGCCAGCACCAGGACTAGCGGGGGCAGCACAGATACGCAGTATTTT. It is translated as CASTRTSGGSTDTQYF.

V usage is TRBV5-1 and J usage is TRBJ2-5, with D tentatively TRBD1 (5 bases). Trimming shortened V by 0 bases and J by 5 bases, and 11 bases separated the two germline ends. The CDR3 loop spans 14 amino acids. The germline V gene has CDR1 SGHRS and CDR2 YFSETQ. The CDR3: CASSLDRSGETQYF. CDR3 nucleotides: TGCGCCAGCAGCTTGGACAGGAGTGGGGAGACCCAGTACTTC.

This rearrangement joins TRBV7-9 to TRBJ2-5; D possibly corresponds to TRBD2 (6 bases). Germline V gene data show CDR1 as SEHNR and CDR2 as FQNEAQ (reference sequence). The CDR3 consists of 12 residues. Trimming stripped 6 bases from V and 4 bases from J, with 9 bases between. The CDR3 is CASSRGLETQYF. The CDR3 DNA reads TGTGCCAGCAGTCGGGGACTAGAGACCCAGTACTTC.

This clone came up once. The junction and the germline gene differ at one end; a read error may be behind it. V gene TRBV7-7 combines with J gene TRBJ2-2; the D gene is possibly TRBD1 (6 bases). Germline values: CDR1 SSHAT, CDR2 FNYEAQ (reference sequence). This CDR3 comprises 16 residues. The CDR3 loop is CASSLVTGTNTGELFF. Here the CDR3 DNA reads TGTGCTAGCAGCTTAGTTACAGGGACGAACACCGGGGAGCTGTTTTTT.

The rearrangement joins TRBV9 to TRBJ1-3; 9 nucleotides align to TRBD1. Germline assignment: CDR1 SGDLS and CDR2 YYNGEE. This CDR3 has 15 amino acids. V was clipped by 4 bases and J by 10 bases; unmatched bases: 12. The CDR3 here is CASSYSPGTGNTIYF. CDR3 sequence (DNA): TGTGCCAGCAGCTACAGTCCCGGGACAGGGAATACCATATATTTT. The full variable domain, rest sourced from reference TRBV9 and TRBJ1-3, is DSGVTQTPKHLITATGQRVTLRCSPRSGDLSVYWYQQSLDQGLQFLIQYYNGEERAKGNILERFSAQQFPDLHSELNLSSLELGDSALYFCASSYSPGTGNTIYFGEGSWLTVV.

The chain has TRBV2 and TRBJ1-5, with D perhaps matching TRBD1 (5 bases). The CDR3 sequence is 14 residues long. V was shortened by 4 bases and J by 6 bases, with 13 bases between the two germline ends. Germline CDR1 and CDR2: SNHLY and FYNNEI. The CDR3 spells CASSAGGTRQPQHF. The CDR3, as DNA: TGTGCCAGCAGTGCTGGGGGGACTCGTCAGCCCCAGCATTTT.

The chain carries TRBV9 and TRBJ1-4, with unresolved D. The CDR3 consists of 14 residues. The V end lost 1 base, the J end lost 4 bases, and 8 bases lay between the germline ends. From germline, CDR1 is SGDLS and CDR2 YYNGEE. The CDR3 sequence is CASSVRQDNEKLFF. The CDR3 DNA sequence: TGTGCCAGCAGCGTACGACAAGATAATGAAAAACTGTTTTTT.

This chain uses TRBV18 with TRBJ1-1; TRBD1 matches at 7 bases. This CDR3 has 16 residues. Germline CDR1 reads KGHSH; CDR2 reads LQKENI. J was trimmed by 5 bases and V by 4 bases; bases with no gene match: 13. The CDR3 protein is CASSQGATGYVTEAFF. CDR3 bases: TGTGCCAGCTCACAGGGGGCGACAGGGTACGTGACTGAAGCTTTCTTT.

The V gene is TRBV5-1, the J gene TRBJ2-7; 8 bases fit TRBD1. Trimming removed 1 base from V and 7 bases from J; junction bases left unmatched: 4. The CDR3 spans 13 residues. Germline V gene data show CDR1 as SGHRS and CDR2 as YFSETQ. The CDR3, as DNA: TGCGCCAGCAGCTTGCAGGGGGCGAGAGAGCAGTACTTC. Its protein product is CASSLQGAREQYF.

J is TRBJ2-5 and V is TRBV28; a possible D gene is TRBD2 (6 bases). Trimming removed 6 bases at V and 4 bases at J, with 18 bases between. This CDR3 spans 15 amino acids. CDR1 and CDR2 from the germline V gene are MDHEN and SYDVKM. The CDR3 protein is CASSHPERARETQYF. DNA for the CDR3: TGTGCCAGCAGCCACCCGGAGCGGGCGCGAGAGACCCAGTACTTC. Together with reference TRBV28 and TRBJ2-5, the CDR3 gives the full variable domain: DVKVTQSSRYLVKRTGEKVFLECVQDMDHENMFWYRQDPGLGLRLIYFSYDVKMKEKGDIPEGYSVSREKKERFSLILESASTNQTSMYLCASSHPERARETQYFGPGTRLLVL.

V and J are TRBV5-1 and TRBJ2-3; possible D gene TRBD2, 5 bases. The germline gives CDR1 SGHRS, CDR2 YFSETQ. This CDR3 is built from 17 residues. The germline V and J ends were trimmed by 3 bases and 3 bases, with 20 bases remaining between them. CDR3 sequence: CASSSPERYLGTDTQYF. For the CDR3, the DNA is TGCGCCAGCAGCTCTCCTGAGCGGTACCTTGGTACAGATACGCAGTATTTT.

The V call is TRBV10-1, the J call TRBJ2-7, with D possibly matching TRBD1 (5 bases). CDR1 is WNHNN and CDR2 is SYGVQD in the germline V gene (reference sequence). V was clipped by 2 bases and J by 0 bases, with 11 bases between them. CDR3 length: 15 residues. CDR3 DNA: TGCGCCAGCAGTGAGGGGTGGGGCAGCTCCTACGAGCAGTACTTC. Translating gives CASSEGWGSSYEQYF.

The chain is built from TRBV7-9 and TRBJ1-2, with D perhaps TRBD1 (5 bases). Germline V lookup: CDR1 SEHNR, CDR2 FQNEAQ (reference sequence). The CDR3 has 14 residues. Trimming pared 4 bases from V and 3 bases from J, leaving 12 bases between. The chain's CDR3 is CASSSQGRYYGYTF. The CDR3 DNA is TGTGCCAGCAGCTCCCAGGGTCGCTACTATGGCTACACCTTC.

The chain joins TRBV5-4 to TRBJ2-6; D uncertain. V was clipped by 4 bases and J by 0 bases, with 8 bases between them. This CDR3 has 15 amino acids. CDR1 SGHNT and CDR2 YYREEE come from the germline V gene (reference sequence). The CDR3 nucleotides read TGTGCCAGCAGCGAACAGAGCTCTGGGGCCAACGTCCTGACTTTC. Translated: CASSEQSSGANVLTF.

This chain's CDR3 is CASRDFSYEQYF. In nucleotides, the CDR3 is TGTGCCAGCCGGGACTTCTCCTACGAGCAGTACTTC. The chain recombines TRBV6-5 with TRBJ2-7, with D perhaps matching TRBD2 (6 bases). Germline V lookup: CDR1 MNHEY, CDR2 SVGAGI. V was clipped by 8 bases and J by 0 bases, with 8 bases between them. The CDR3 has 12 amino acids.

The chain employs TRBV7-9 and TRBJ2-7; a weak D match, TRBD1 (5 bases). The V end was cut by 4 bases, the J end by 7 bases, with 20 bases between. Germline CDR1 reads SEHNR; CDR2 reads FQNEAQ (reference sequence). This CDR3 has 15 residues. CDR3 region: CASSSRSDTGREQYF. CDR3 bases: TGTGCCAGCAGCTCTAGATCCGATACAGGTAGAGAGCAGTACTTC.

The chain recombines TRBV2 with TRBJ1-1, with D unresolved. Germline-derived CDR1 and CDR2 are SNHLY and FYNNEI. The CDR3 runs 13 residues. Trimming took 7 bases from V and 7 from J, leaving 16 bases between them. This CDR3 reads CASKAAEEGEAFF. The CDR3 DNA reads TGTGCCAGCAAGGCCGCCGAGGAGGGTGAAGCTTTCTTT.

J is TRBJ2-7 and V is TRBV9; possibly TRBD2 for D (5 bases). From germline, CDR1 is SGDLS and CDR2 YYNGEE. The CDR3 consists of 14 residues. The germline V and J ends were trimmed by 0 bases and 2 bases, with 9 bases remaining between them. CDR3 amino acids: CASSVVQTTYEQYF. CDR3 coding DNA: TGTGCCAGCAGCGTAGTGCAGACTACCTACGAGCAGTACTTC.

The chain employs TRBV7-9 and TRBJ2-7; tentative D call: TRBD2 (5 bases). Trimming stripped 5 bases from V and 7 bases from J, with 15 bases between. This CDR3 comprises 13 residues. Per the germline V gene, CDR1 is SEHNR and CDR2 is FQNEAQ (reference sequence). CDR3 protein: CASSPVRGQEQYF. CDR3 DNA: TGTGCCAGCAGCCCCGTACGCGGGCAAGAGCAGTACTTC. Looking up the rest from reference TRBV7-9 and TRBJ2-7 gives the full variable domain: DTGVSQNPRHKITKRGQNVTFRCDPISEHNRLYWYRQTLGQGPEFLTYFQNEAQLEKSRLLSDRFSAERPKGSFSTLEIQRTEQGDSAMYLCASSPVRGQEQYFGPGTRLTVT.